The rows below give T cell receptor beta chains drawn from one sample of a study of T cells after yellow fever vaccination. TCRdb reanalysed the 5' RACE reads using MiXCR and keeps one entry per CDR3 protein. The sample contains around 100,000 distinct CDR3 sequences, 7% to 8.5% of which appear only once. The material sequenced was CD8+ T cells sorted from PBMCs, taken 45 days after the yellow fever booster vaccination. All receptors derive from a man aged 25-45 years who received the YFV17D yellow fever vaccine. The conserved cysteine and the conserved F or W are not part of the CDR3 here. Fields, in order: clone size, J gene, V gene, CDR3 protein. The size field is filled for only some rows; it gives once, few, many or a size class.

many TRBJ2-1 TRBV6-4 ASSEGTGGGEQF
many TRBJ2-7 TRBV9 ASSVGVGGGSYEQY
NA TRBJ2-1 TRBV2 ASSEEVPYNEQF
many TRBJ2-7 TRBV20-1 SARDGADLLYEQY
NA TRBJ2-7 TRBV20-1 SASEGASSRNEQY
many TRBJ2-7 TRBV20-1 SANSGVSYEQY
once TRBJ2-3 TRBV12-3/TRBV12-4 ASSLGHPSTDTQY
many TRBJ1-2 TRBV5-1 ASSLDTGGDGYT
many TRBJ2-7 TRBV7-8 ASSLATTLLAVYEQY
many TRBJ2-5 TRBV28 ASSLGQSRLETQY
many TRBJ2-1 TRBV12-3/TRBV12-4 ASSRTAHEQF